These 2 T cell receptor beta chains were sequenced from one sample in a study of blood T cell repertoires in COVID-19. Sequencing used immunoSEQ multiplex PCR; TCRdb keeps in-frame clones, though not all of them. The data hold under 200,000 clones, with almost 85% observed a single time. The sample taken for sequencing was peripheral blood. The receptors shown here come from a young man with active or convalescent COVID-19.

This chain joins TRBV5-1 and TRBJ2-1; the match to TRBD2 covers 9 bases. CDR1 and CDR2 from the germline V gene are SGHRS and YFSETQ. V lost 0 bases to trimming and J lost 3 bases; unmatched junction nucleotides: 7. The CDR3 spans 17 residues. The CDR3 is CASSLASAGGLYNEQFF. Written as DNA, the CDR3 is TGCGCCAGCAGCTTGGCCTCTGCGGGGGGGCTCTACAATGAGCAGTTCTTC.

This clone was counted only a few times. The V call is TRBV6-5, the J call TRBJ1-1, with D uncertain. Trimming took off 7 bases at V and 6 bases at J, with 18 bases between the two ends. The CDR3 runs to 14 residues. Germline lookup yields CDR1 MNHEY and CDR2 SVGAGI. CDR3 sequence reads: CASTRTGGSAEAFF. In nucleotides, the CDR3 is TGTGCCAGCACCCGGACTGGAGGGTCTGCTGAAGCTTTCTTT.